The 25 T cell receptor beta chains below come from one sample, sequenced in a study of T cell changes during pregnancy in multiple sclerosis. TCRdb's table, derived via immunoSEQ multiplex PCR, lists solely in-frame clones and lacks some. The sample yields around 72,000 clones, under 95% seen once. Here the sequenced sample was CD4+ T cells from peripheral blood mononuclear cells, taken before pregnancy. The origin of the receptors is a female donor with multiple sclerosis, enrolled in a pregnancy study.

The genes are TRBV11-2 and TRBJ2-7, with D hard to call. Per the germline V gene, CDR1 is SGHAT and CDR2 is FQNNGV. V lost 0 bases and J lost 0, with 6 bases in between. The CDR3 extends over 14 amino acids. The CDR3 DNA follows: TGTGCCAGCAGCTTAGAGAGTAGCTCCTACGAGCAGTACTTC. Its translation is CASSLESSSYEQYF.

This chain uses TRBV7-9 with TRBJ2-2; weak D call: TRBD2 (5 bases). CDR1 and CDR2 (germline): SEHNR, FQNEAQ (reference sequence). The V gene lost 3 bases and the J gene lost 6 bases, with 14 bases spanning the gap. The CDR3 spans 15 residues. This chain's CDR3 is CASSFGGLSAGELFF. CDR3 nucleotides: TGTGCCAGCAGCTTCGGAGGTTTGAGCGCCGGGGAGCTGTTTTTT.

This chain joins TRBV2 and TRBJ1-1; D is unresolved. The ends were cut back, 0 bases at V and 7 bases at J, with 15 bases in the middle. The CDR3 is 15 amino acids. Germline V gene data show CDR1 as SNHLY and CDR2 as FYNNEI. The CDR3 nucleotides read TGTGCCAGCAGTGAAGCAGATCTAGTACGGGGTGAAGCTTTCTTT. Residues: CASSEADLVRGEAFF.

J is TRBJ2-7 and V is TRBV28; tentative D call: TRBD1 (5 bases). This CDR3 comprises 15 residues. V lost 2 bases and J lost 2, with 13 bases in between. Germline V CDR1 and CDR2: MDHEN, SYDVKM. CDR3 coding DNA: TGTGCCAGCAGTTTAACGAACAGGAGTCCCTACGAGCAGTACTTC. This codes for CASSLTNRSPYEQYF.

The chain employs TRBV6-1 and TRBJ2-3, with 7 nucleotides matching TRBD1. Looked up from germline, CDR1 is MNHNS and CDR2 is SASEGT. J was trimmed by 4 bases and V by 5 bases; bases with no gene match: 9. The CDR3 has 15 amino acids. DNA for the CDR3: TGTGCCAGCAGTTCCGACAGGGTAAAATCAGATACGCAGTATTTT. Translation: CASSSDRVKSDTQYF.

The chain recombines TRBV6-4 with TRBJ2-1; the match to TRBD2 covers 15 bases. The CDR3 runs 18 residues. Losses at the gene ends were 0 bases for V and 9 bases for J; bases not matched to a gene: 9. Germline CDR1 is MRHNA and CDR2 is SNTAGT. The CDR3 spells CASSDSKGLAGGRGEQFF. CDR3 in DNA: TGTGCCAGCAGTGACTCGAAAGGACTAGCGGGGGGGCGAGGTGAGCAGTTCTTC.

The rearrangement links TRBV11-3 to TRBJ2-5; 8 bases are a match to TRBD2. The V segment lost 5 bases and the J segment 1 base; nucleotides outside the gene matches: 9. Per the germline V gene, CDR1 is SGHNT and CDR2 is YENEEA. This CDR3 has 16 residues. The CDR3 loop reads CASSRGVAGIQETQYF. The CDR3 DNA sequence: TGTGCCAGCAGCCGCGGGGTAGCGGGGATCCAAGAGACCCAGTACTTC.

CDR3: CASRLEPGLAELAKNIQYF. The CDR3 DNA reads as TGTGCCAGCAGGTTGGAACCGGGACTAGCGGAACTAGCCAAAAACATTCAGTACTTC. The chain joins TRBV2 to TRBJ2-4; 11 bases agree with TRBD2. This CDR3 region has 19 residues. Germline values: CDR1 SNHLY, CDR2 FYNNEI. Unmatched junction bases numbered 13, after V lost 6 bases and J lost 0 bases.

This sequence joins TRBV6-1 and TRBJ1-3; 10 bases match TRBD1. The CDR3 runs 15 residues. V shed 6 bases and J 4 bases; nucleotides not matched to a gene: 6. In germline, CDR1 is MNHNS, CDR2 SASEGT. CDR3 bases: TGTGCCAGCAGCCCCGGGACAGGGGCCGGAAACACCATATATTTT. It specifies CASSPGTGAGNTIYF.

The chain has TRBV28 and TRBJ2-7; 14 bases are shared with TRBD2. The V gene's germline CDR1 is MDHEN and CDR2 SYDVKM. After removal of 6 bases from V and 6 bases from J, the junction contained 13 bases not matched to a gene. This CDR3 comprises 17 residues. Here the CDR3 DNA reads TGTGCCAGCAGCCGACTGGGACTAGCGGGAGCCGGAGTCGAGCAGTACTTC. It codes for CASSRLGLAGAGVEQYF.

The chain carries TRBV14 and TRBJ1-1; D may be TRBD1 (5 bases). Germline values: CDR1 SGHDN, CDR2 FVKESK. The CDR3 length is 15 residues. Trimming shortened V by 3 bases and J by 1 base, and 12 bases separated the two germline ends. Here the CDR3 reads CASSHLGLANTEAFF. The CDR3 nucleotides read TGTGCCAGCAGCCACTTGGGACTCGCGAACACTGAAGCTTTCTTT.

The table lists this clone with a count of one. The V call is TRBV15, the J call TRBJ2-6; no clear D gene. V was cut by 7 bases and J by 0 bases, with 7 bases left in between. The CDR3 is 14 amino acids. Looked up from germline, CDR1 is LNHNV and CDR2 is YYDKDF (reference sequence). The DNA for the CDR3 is TGTGCCACCAAGAGCGACTCTGGGGCCAACGTCCTGACTTTC. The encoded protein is CATKSDSGANVLTF.

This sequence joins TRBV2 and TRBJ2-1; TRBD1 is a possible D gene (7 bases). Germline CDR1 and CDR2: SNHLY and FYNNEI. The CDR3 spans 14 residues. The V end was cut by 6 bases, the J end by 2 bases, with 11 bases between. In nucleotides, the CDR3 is TGTGCCAGCAGGCGCGGGACAGCCTACAATGAGCAGTTCTTC. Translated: CASRRGTAYNEQFF. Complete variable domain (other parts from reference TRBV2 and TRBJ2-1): EPEVTQTPSHQVTQMGQEVILRCVPISNHLYFYWYRQILGQKVEFLVSFYNNEISEKSEIFDDQFSVERPDGSNFTLKIRSTKLEDSAMYFCASRRGTAYNEQFFGPGTRLTVL.

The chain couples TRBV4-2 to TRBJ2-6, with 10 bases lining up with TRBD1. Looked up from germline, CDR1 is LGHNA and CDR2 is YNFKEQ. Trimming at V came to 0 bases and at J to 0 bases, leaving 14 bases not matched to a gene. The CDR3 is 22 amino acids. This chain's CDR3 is CASSQDLREDRGPYSGANVLTF. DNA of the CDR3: TGTGCCAGCAGCCAAGATCTACGGGAAGACAGGGGGCCTTACTCTGGGGCCAACGTCCTGACTTTC.

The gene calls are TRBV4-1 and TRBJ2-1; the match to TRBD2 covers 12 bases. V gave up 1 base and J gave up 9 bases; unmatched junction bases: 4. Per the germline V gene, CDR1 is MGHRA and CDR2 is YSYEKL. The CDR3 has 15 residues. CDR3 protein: CASSQGASGRGEQFF. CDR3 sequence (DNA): TGCGCCAGCAGCCAAGGTGCTAGCGGGAGGGGTGAGCAGTTCTTC.

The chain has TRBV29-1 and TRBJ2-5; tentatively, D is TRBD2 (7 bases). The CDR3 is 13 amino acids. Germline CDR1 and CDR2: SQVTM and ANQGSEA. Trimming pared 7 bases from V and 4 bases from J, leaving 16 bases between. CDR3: CSAPRGGLETQYF. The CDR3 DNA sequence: TGCAGCGCCCCGAGGGGGGGTCTAGAGACCCAGTACTTC.

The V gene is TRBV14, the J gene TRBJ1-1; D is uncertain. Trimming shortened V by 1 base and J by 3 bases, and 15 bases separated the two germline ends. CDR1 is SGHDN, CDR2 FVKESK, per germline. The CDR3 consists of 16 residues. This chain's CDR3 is CASSQGARVMDTEAFF. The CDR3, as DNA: TGTGCCAGCAGCCAAGGGGCAAGAGTGATGGACACTGAAGCTTTCTTT.

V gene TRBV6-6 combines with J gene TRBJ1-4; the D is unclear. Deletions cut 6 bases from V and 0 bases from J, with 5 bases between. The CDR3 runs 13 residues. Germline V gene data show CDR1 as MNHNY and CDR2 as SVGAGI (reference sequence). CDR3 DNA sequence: TGTGCCAGCAGACGGTCAACTAATGAAAAACTGTTTTTT. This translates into CASRRSTNEKLFF.

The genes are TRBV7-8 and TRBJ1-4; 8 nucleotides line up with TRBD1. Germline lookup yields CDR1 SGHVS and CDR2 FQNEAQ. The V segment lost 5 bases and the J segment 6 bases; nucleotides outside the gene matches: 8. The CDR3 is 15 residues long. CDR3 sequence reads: CASSPRQGWDEKLFF. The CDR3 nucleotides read TGTGCCAGCAGCCCCCGACAGGGGTGGGATGAAAAACTGTTTTTT.

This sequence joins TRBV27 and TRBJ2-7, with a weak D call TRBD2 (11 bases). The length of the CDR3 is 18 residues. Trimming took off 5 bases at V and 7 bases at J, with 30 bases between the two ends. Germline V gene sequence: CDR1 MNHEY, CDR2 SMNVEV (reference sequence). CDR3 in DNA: TGTGCCAGCAGTCGACAGGGGGCCGTAGCGGGAGGGCCCGGGGAGCAGTACTTC. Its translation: CASSRQGAVAGGPGEQYF.

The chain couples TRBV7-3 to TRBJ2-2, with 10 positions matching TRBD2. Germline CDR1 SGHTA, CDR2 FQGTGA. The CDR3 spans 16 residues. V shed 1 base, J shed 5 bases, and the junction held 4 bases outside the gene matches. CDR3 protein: CASSLMKREGTGELFF. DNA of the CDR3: TGTGCCAGCAGCTTAATGAAGCGGGAGGGAACCGGGGAGCTGTTTTTT.

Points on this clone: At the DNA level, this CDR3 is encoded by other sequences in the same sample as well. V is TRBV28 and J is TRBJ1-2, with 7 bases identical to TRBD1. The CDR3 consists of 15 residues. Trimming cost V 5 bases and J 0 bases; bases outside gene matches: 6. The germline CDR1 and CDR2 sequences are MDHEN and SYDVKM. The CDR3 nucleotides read TGTGCCAGCAGTCATCGGGACAGACCTAACTATGGCTACACCTTC. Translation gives CASSHRDRPNYGYTF.

Written as DNA, the CDR3 is TGTGCCAGCAGCTTAGGTTATCCTAGCGGGAGAGTTGGGACCCAGTACTTC. This sequence encodes CASSLGYPSGRVGTQYF. This chain uses TRBV7-2 with TRBJ2-5; 10 bases align to TRBD2. CDR3 size: 17 residues. V shed 1 base, J shed 7 bases, and the junction held 12 bases outside the gene matches. CDR1 and CDR2 from the germline V gene are SGHTA and FQGNSA.

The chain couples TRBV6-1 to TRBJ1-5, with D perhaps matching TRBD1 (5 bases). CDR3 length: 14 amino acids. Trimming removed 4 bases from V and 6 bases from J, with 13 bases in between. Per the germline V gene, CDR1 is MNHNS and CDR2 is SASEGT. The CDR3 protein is CASSATRDFQPQHF. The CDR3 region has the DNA TGTGCCAGCAGTGCAACCAGGGATTTTCAGCCCCAGCATTTT.

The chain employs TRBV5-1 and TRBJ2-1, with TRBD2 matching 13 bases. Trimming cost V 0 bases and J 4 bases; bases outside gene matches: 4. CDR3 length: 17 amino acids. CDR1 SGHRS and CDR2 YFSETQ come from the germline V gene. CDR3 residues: CASSLARLAGGYNEQFF. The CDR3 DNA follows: TGCGCCAGCAGCTTGGCCCGACTAGCGGGGGGATACAATGAGCAGTTCTTC.